This T cell receptor beta chain was observed in a study of cytomegalovirus exposure and HLA in healthy donors. With regard to this clone: Its antigen remains unknown.

The PCR was carried out with 60 Vbeta primers and 13 Jbeta primers. The assay was immunoSEQ multiplex PCR, and TCRdb's table has in-frame clones only and misses some. The sample lists 160,000 or so clones; approximately 86% were seen once. Germline CDR1 SGHAT, CDR2 FQNNGV. This CDR3 is built from 14 residues. With 5 bases clipped from V and 0 bases from J, the junction kept 4 bases outside the gene matches. Study-wide findings and caveats: Listed as cytomegalovirus-associated were over 150 TCR beta chains. Analyzed later, association rates of TCRs varied across HLA loci, with DRB1 most and HLA-C fewest.

This chain joins TRBV11-2 and TRBJ2-7; 7 bases are shared with TRBD2. The material sequenced was PBMCs. The origin of this receptor is a woman under 30 in good health and CMV-seronegative. CDR3 residues: CASSPQRDSYEQYF. CDR3 DNA sequence: TGTGCCAGCAGCCCCCAGCGGGACTCCTACGAGCAGTACTTC.